The clone carrying this T cell receptor beta chain has at least ten counts. What it binds is unknown. The sample belongs to a study of neurological immune-mediated disorders. General observations from the study: Sharing of CDR3 amino acid sequences among expanded clones across subjects was absent, suggesting private repertoires in all groups.

Volunteers attending a blood bank in Maryland, USA, served as healthy controls. V was shortened by 4 bases and J by 3 bases, with 13 bases between the two germline ends. The CDR3 is 14 residues long. Germline V gene data show CDR1 as SGDLS and CDR2 as YYNGEE. TCRdb passed the 5' RACE reads through MiXCR, listing each CDR3 protein once. This table holds 55,000 to 70,000 distinct CDR3 sequences, over 9.5% found once. The sequenced sample consisted of PBMCs. The clonotype comes from a man aged 60 to 75 in good health. The V gene is TRBV9, the J gene TRBJ1-1; D unclear. The CDR3 loop reads CASSPNSGDTEAFF. CDR3 nucleotide sequence: TGTGCCAGCAGCCCCAACAGTGGGGACACTGAAGCTTTCTTT.